These 27 T cell receptor beta chains share one sample of origin, sequenced in a study of siplizumab effects on memory and regulatory T cells. Clones were read by immunoSEQ multiplex PCR, and TCRdb kept only the in-frame ones, dropping some. Of approximately 52,000 clones listed, approximately 97% were seen once; the top ten hold 0.5% to 0.7%. The specimen was naive CD4+ T cells sorted from blood. The origin of the receptors is a human donor in good health.

The genes are TRBV30 and TRBJ2-7; possible D gene TRBD2, 5 bases. CDR1 and CDR2 (germline): GTSNPN, SVGIG (reference sequence). V dropped 5 bases and J dropped 3 bases, with 14 bases sitting between them. This CDR3 contains 13 residues. In DNA form, the CDR3 reads TGTGCCTGGTCGGGTGGAGGAATCTACGAGCAGTACTTC. It specifies CAWSGGGIYEQYF.

V is TRBV18 and J is TRBJ2-1; a possible D gene is TRBD1 (5 bases). The CDR3 runs 12 residues. Germline V CDR1 and CDR2: KGHSH, LQKENI. Trimming cost V 3 bases and J 12 bases, with 12 bases left between them. DNA for the CDR3: TGTGCCAGCTCACCGATACAGGCCTCGCAGTTCTTC. This translates into CASSPIQASQFF.

V is TRBV30 and J is TRBJ2-5; D remains ambiguous. The germline V gene encodes CDR1 GTSNPN and CDR2 SVGIG (reference sequence). The CDR3 has 14 amino acids. Between the trimmed V and J ends, which lost 2 bases and 3 bases, there was a span of 13 bases. As DNA, the CDR3 is TGTGCCTGGAGTTCGGGTGGAGAAAAAGAGACCCAGTACTTC. Translation: CAWSSGGEKETQYF.

The V and J genes are TRBV4-2 and TRBJ1-5; weak D call: TRBD1 (5 bases). This CDR3 is 15 amino acids long. V was cut by 0 bases and J by 8 bases, with 14 bases left in between. Germline V gene data show CDR1 as LGHNA and CDR2 as YNFKEQ. The CDR3 spells CASSQDRSGTEPQHF. CDR3 coding DNA: TGTGCCAGCAGCCAAGATCGGTCAGGGACGGAGCCCCAGCATTTT.

The V gene is TRBV9, the J gene TRBJ1-3; possible D gene TRBD1, 5 bases. The ends were cut back, 3 bases at V and 0 bases at J, with 13 bases in the middle. Per germline, CDR1 SGDLS and CDR2 YYNGEE. The CDR3 extends over 16 amino acids. The CDR3 reads CASSEGSVFSGNTIYF. In DNA form, the CDR3 reads TGTGCCAGCAGCGAGGGGAGCGTCTTCTCTGGAAACACCATATATTTT.

This clone appeared a single time. For the CDR3, the DNA is TGTGCCAGCAGCCTTAGCGGGAGCTCCTACGAGCAGTACTTC. Residues: CASSLSGSSYEQYF. The rearrangement uses TRBV5-4 and TRBJ2-7; 9 nucleotides align to TRBD2. Trimming cost V 4 bases and J 0 bases; bases outside gene matches: 2. The CDR3 loop spans 14 amino acids. Germline V gene sequence: CDR1 SGHNT, CDR2 YYREEE (reference sequence).

V usage is TRBV5-1 and J usage is TRBJ2-5, with TRBD2 matching over 9 bases. V shed 0 bases and J 0 bases; nucleotides not matched to a gene: 6. Germline V lookup: CDR1 SGHRS, CDR2 YFSETQ. The CDR3 covers 17 residues. CDR3 sequence: CASSLAGGRGNQETQYF. CDR3 sequence (DNA): TGCGCCAGCAGCTTGGCCGGCGGGAGGGGGAACCAAGAGACCCAGTACTTC.

The rearrangement joins TRBV12-5 to TRBJ2-7; TRBD2 matches 9 bases. V was pared by 7 bases and J by 3 bases, with 10 bases of the junction left unmatched. The CDR3 length is 15 residues. Germline V gives CDR1 LGHNT, CDR2 FRNRAP. CDR3 bases: TGTGCTAGTGCATTGGGACTAGCCGGGGGCTACGAGCAGTACTTC. Translation gives CASALGLAGGYEQYF.

The genes are TRBV5-4 and TRBJ2-5; 7 bases are a match to TRBD2. With 3 bases clipped from V and 0 bases from J, the junction kept 5 bases outside the gene matches. Germline-derived CDR1 and CDR2 are SGHNT and YYREEE (reference sequence). CDR3 length: 15 amino acids. The CDR3 is CASSSRDYDQETQYF. The CDR3 nucleotides read TGTGCCAGCAGCTCACGGGACTATGACCAAGAGACCCAGTACTTC.

V usage is TRBV4-1 and J usage is TRBJ2-5; TRBD2 matches at 10 bases. Looked up from germline, CDR1 is MGHRA and CDR2 is YSYEKL. The trim removed 1 base at V and 6 bases at J, leaving 11 bases unmatched. The CDR3 runs 17 residues. CDR3 protein: CASSQATGTSVRQTQYF. CDR3 DNA sequence: TGCGCCAGCAGCCAAGCGACCGGGACTAGCGTCCGTCAGACCCAGTACTTC.

Here the CDR3 reads CASSALGPSSLDTQYF. DNA of the CDR3: TGTGCCAGCAGCGCGTTGGGACCGAGTAGTCTTGATACGCAGTATTTT. The rearrangement uses TRBV5-4 and TRBJ2-3; either TRBD1 or TRBD2 may fit D (5 bases each). The CDR3 spans 16 residues. The V end lost 4 bases, the J end lost 6 bases, and 21 bases lay between the germline ends. Looked up from germline, CDR1 is SGHNT and CDR2 is YYREEE (reference sequence).

The rearrangement uses TRBV5-4 and TRBJ1-2; no definite D call. The V gene lost 4 bases and the J gene lost 2 bases, with 15 bases spanning the gap. The V gene's germline CDR1 is SGHNT and CDR2 YYREEE (reference sequence). The CDR3 loop spans 15 amino acids. The CDR3 here is CASSPLRTENYGYTF. For the CDR3, the DNA is TGTGCCAGCAGCCCTCTCCGGACGGAAAACTATGGCTACACCTTC.

The J gene is TRBJ1-4, the V gene TRBV19; 7 bases fit TRBD1. With V trimmed by 6 bases and J by 0 bases, 4 bases remained unmatched. Germline V gene data show CDR1 as LNHDA and CDR2 as SQIVND (reference sequence). The CDR3 has 15 residues. The CDR3 DNA reads TGTGCCAGTAGCAGGGGGACATCAACTAATGAAAAACTGTTTTTT. Amino acids: CASSRGTSTNEKLFF.

This clone was seen a single time. V gene TRBV7-2 combines with J gene TRBJ2-7; 10 bases align to TRBD1. The germline V gene encodes CDR1 SGHTA and CDR2 FQGNSA. V lost 5 bases to trimming and J lost 5 bases; unmatched junction nucleotides: 3. The CDR3 is made up of 13 amino acids. CDR3 nucleotide sequence: TGTGCCAGCAGCGTGGACAGGGGGGACGAGCAGTACTTC. Protein product: CASSVDRGDEQYF. The full variable domain, in which reference TRBV7-2 and TRBJ2-7 provide the parts outside the CDR3, is GAGVSQSPSNKVTEKGKDVELRCDPISGHTALYWYRQSLGQGLEFLIYFQGNSAPDKSGLPSDRFSAERTGGSVSTLTIQRTQQEDSAVYLCASSVDRGDEQYFGPGTRLTVT.

The chain combines TRBV19 with TRBJ1-5, with D unresolved. Per germline, CDR1 LNHDA and CDR2 SQIVND (reference sequence). Trimming pared 5 bases from V and 3 bases from J, leaving 17 bases between. This CDR3 is built from 16 residues. This CDR3 reads CASSSEDVGYNQPQHF. The CDR3 nucleotides read TGTGCCAGTAGTTCCGAGGACGTGGGGTACAATCAGCCCCAGCATTTT.

The chain combines TRBV13 with TRBJ2-7; D is unclear. CDR3 length: 14 residues. The V gene's germline CDR1 is PRHDT and CDR2 FYEKMQ (reference sequence). V lost 2 bases and J lost 0, with 8 bases in between. CDR3 sequence: CASSLQASSYEQYF. CDR3 bases: TGTGCCAGCAGCTTACAGGCGAGCTCCTACGAGCAGTACTTC.

The V and J genes are TRBV7-9 and TRBJ2-7; D possibly uses TRBD1 or TRBD2 (5 bases each). CDR1 is SEHNR and CDR2 is FQNEAQ in the germline V gene (reference sequence). V was pared by 5 bases and J by 7 bases, with 15 bases between. This CDR3 comprises 13 residues. CDR3 loop: CASSIGTGGEQYF. The CDR3 DNA is TGTGCCAGCAGCATAGGGACCGGCGGGGAGCAGTACTTC. The variable domain in full, with the rest retrieved from reference TRBV7-9 and TRBJ2-7, is DTGVSQNPRHKITKRGQNVTFRCDPISEHNRLYWYRQTLGQGPEFLTYFQNEAQLEKSRLLSDRFSAERPKGSFSTLEIQRTEQGDSAMYLCASSIGTGGEQYFGPGTRLTVT.

J is TRBJ2-3 and V is TRBV19, with D hard to call. Trimming stripped 0 bases from V and 6 bases from J, with 10 bases between. The CDR3 extends over 14 amino acids. The V gene's germline CDR1 is LNHDA and CDR2 SQIVND (reference sequence). The CDR3 sequence is CASSIDPSADTQYF. CDR3 nucleotides: TGTGCCAGTAGTATAGATCCCTCGGCCGATACGCAGTATTTT.

The chain employs TRBV5-1 and TRBJ1-1; D is unresolved. Looked up from germline, CDR1 is SGHRS and CDR2 is YFSETQ. With 0 bases removed from V and 8 bases from J, the gap between germline ends came to 11 bases. This CDR3 is built from 13 residues. In nucleotides, the CDR3 is TGCGCCAGCAGCTTGGGGGGTCTTGTAGAAGCTTTCTTT. Its translation is CASSLGGLVEAFF.

V gene TRBV27 combines with J gene TRBJ2-2; 9 positions agree with TRBD1. There are 17 residues in the CDR3. Germline V lookup: CDR1 MNHEY, CDR2 SMNVEV (reference sequence). Germline trimming cut 4 bases from V and 5 bases from J; bases unmatched to any gene: 11. The CDR3 DNA is TGTGCCAGCAGTTACGGCGCAACCGGGACAGGGACCGGGGAGCTGTTTTTT. Its translation is CASSYGATGTGTGELFF.

J is TRBJ2-3 and V is TRBV28; possibly TRBD1 or TRBD2 for D (5 bases each). Germline CDR1 is MDHEN and CDR2 is SYDVKM. V was pared by 2 bases and J by 9 bases, with 15 bases between. The CDR3 runs to 14 residues. In nucleotides, the CDR3 is TGTGCCAGCAGTTTAGGGACGCACCCGATCACGCAGTATTTT. Encoded protein: CASSLGTHPITQYF.

The chain combines TRBV15 with TRBJ2-2; D possibly corresponds to TRBD1 (6 bases). Trimming shortened V by 7 bases and J by 2 bases, and 8 bases separated the two germline ends. Germline assignment: CDR1 LNHNV and CDR2 YYDKDF (reference sequence). The CDR3 covers 13 residues. CDR3 amino acids: CATMGQNTGELFF. The CDR3 nucleotides are TGTGCCACCATGGGACAAAACACCGGGGAGCTGTTTTTT.

The chain recombines TRBV30 with TRBJ2-7; 11 bases agree with TRBD2. CDR1 is GTSNPN and CDR2 is SVGIG in the germline V gene (reference sequence). J was trimmed by 6 bases and V by 2 bases; bases with no gene match: 12. The CDR3 extends over 16 amino acids. CDR3 sequence (DNA): TGTGCCTGGAGTCCGACTAGCGGGATGAAAACCCGCGAGCAGTACTTC. Translating gives CAWSPTSGMKTREQYF.

The CDR3 region is CASSRRAGGTDTQYF. CDR3 bases: TGTGCCAGCAGCCGCAGGGCGGGAGGCACAGATACGCAGTATTTT. The rearrangement links TRBV7-3 to TRBJ2-3; TRBD2 matches 7 bases. The CDR3 consists of 15 residues. With V trimmed by 5 bases and J by 1 base, 6 bases remained unmatched. From germline, CDR1 is SGHTA and CDR2 FQGTGA.

V gene TRBV7-2 combines with J gene TRBJ1-2; maybe TRBD1 (6 bases). Germline V gene data show CDR1 as SGHTA and CDR2 as FQGNSA. The CDR3 is 14 residues long. Trimming shortened V by 5 bases and J by 4 bases, and 14 bases separated the two germline ends. CDR3 residues: CASSKDRCGYGYTF. For the CDR3, the DNA is TGTGCCAGCAGCAAAGACAGGTGCGGCTATGGCTACACCTTC.

V and J are TRBV18 and TRBJ2-1; 10 nucleotides align to TRBD1. The CDR3 runs 14 residues. With V trimmed by 8 bases and J by 7 bases, 8 bases remained unmatched. Germline V gene data show CDR1 as KGHSH and CDR2 as LQKENI. CDR3 sequence reads: CASRQGAIRNEQFF. In DNA form, the CDR3 reads TGTGCCAGCCGACAGGGGGCTATTCGGAATGAGCAGTTCTTC.

The chain employs TRBV5-1 and TRBJ2-7; 10 bases fit TRBD2. CDR3 length: 15 residues. Trimming removed 1 base from V and 6 bases from J; junction bases left unmatched: 7. Germline CDR1 reads SGHRS; CDR2 reads YFSETQ. This CDR3 reads CASSLKASGSGEQYF. DNA for the CDR3: TGCGCCAGCAGCTTGAAGGCTAGCGGGAGCGGCGAGCAGTACTTC.